This TCR beta chain derives from a study of CD8 T cells in Susac syndrome. Random-hexamer reverse transcription was applied to roughly 0.5 to 1 ug RNA. MiXCR, run by TCRdb on the immunoSEQ multiplex PCR reads, gives a single entry per CDR3 protein. Here the sample spans 160,000 or so distinct CDR3 sequences, around 95% being singletons. V lost 1 base, J lost 1 base, and 14 bases lay in between. This CDR3 is 17 amino acids long. In germline, CDR1 is SGHTA, CDR2 FQGNSA. The material sequenced was CD8+ T cells from PBMCs. The chain recombines TRBV7-2 with TRBJ2-1, with D possibly being TRBD1 (6 bases). The receptor's source is a human donor with multiple sclerosis. The CDR3 coding sequence is TGTGCCAGCAGCTTAGAGATGGGCAGGGGATCCTACAATGAGCAGTTCTTC. Amino acids: CASSLEMGRGSYNEQFF.